Below, 18 T cell receptor beta chains from the same sample are listed, as sequenced in a study of blood T cell repertoires in COVID-19. Sequenced by immunoSEQ multiplex PCR; TCRdb stores in-frame clones only, minus some. This repertoire shows more than 150,000 clones, about 86% found once; its top ten account for roughly 7%. Sequenced material: peripheral blood. These receptors originate from a man aged 45-65 years with active or convalescent COVID-19.

The chain couples TRBV18 to TRBJ2-5; tentative D call: TRBD2 (5 bases). This CDR3 has 14 residues. Trimming took 3 bases from V and 2 from J, leaving 10 bases between them. The germline V gene encodes CDR1 KGHSH and CDR2 LQKENI. CDR3 in DNA: TGTGCCAGCTCACCCCCTTCGGGGCAAGAGACCCAGTACTTC. Translation: CASSPPSGQETQYF.

This clone was detected once. The CDR3 loop reads CATSRDLAGGFYNEQFF. The CDR3, as DNA: TGTGCCACCAGCAGAGATCTAGCGGGGGGCTTCTACAATGAGCAGTTCTTC. This sequence joins TRBV15 and TRBJ2-1; TRBD2 aligns across 11 bases. Trimming cost V 0 bases and J 3 bases; bases outside gene matches: 4. The germline CDR1 and CDR2 sequences are LNHNV and YYDKDF (reference sequence). The CDR3 is 17 amino acids.

The V and J genes are TRBV6-5 and TRBJ1-2, with a tentative D call TRBD1 (6 bases). Germline-derived CDR1 and CDR2 are MNHEY and SVGAGI. Trimming took off 8 bases at V and 14 bases at J, with 15 bases between the two ends. The CDR3 is 10 amino acids. The CDR3: CASGPGGRTF. The CDR3 DNA reads as TGTGCCAGCGGCCCGGGGGGCCGGACCTTC.

This chain uses TRBV6-5 with TRBJ2-5, with 9 bases identical to TRBD1. Germline CDR1 is MNHEY and CDR2 is SVGAGI. The CDR3 extends over 14 amino acids. V lost 6 bases, J lost 4 bases, and 6 bases stayed unmatched. In DNA form, the CDR3 reads TGTGCCAGCAGGGATACAGGGGGCCCAGAGACCCAGTACTTC. Translated, it gives CASRDTGGPETQYF.

A word on this clone: Other nucleotide sequences in the sample specify the same CDR3. The chain joins TRBV5-1 to TRBJ1-1; 9 nucleotides match TRBD1. The germline V gene encodes CDR1 SGHRS and CDR2 YFSETQ. The CDR3 sequence is 15 residues long. Trimming cost V 0 bases and J 2 bases; bases outside gene matches: 2. The CDR3 DNA reads TGCGCCAGCAGCTTGGAGGGACAGGGAAACACTGAAGCTTTCTTT. Amino acids: CASSLEGQGNTEAFF.

This clone came up a few times. The V gene is TRBV6-5, the J gene TRBJ2-7, with 10 bases matching TRBD1. V lost 6 bases, J lost 1 base, and 6 bases stayed unmatched. The CDR3 consists of 15 residues. Germline V gene lookup returns CDR1 MNHEY and CDR2 SVGAGI. The CDR3 sequence is CASRDRTGGSYEQYF. The CDR3 nucleotides read TGTGCCAGCAGGGATAGGACAGGGGGGTCCTACGAGCAGTACTTC.

This chain uses TRBV27 with TRBJ2-1; 7 bases map to TRBD2. CDR3 length: 13 amino acids. CDR1 is MNHEY, CDR2 SMNVEV, per germline (reference sequence). Losses at the gene ends were 0 bases for V and 8 bases for J; bases not matched to a gene: 1. The CDR3 DNA reads TGTGCCAGCAGTTTATCTCGGGGGGATGAGCAGTTCTTC. As protein: CASSLSRGDEQFF.

A single count supports this clone. The chain carries TRBV28 and TRBJ2-2; 10 bases align to TRBD2. CDR1 and CDR2 (germline): MDHEN, SYDVKM. Losses at the gene ends were 6 bases for V and 5 bases for J; bases not matched to a gene: 6. This CDR3 has 15 amino acids. As DNA, the CDR3 is TGTGCCAGCAGCAGCAGCGGGAGGGGAACCGGGGAGCTGTTTTTT. This sequence encodes CASSSSGRGTGELFF.

The genes are TRBV9 and TRBJ2-7, with 13 positions matching TRBD2. The junction had 9 bases not matched to a gene; V was cut back by 0 bases and J by 6 bases. The CDR3 has 17 residues. Germline CDR1 SGDLS, CDR2 YYNGEE. The CDR3: CASSVDRGLAGPFEQYF. The CDR3 coding sequence is TGTGCCAGCAGCGTAGATCGGGGACTAGCGGGACCCTTCGAGCAGTACTTC. Looking up the rest from reference TRBV9 and TRBJ2-7 gives the full variable domain: DSGVTQTPKHLITATGQRVTLRCSPRSGDLSVYWYQQSLDQGLQFLIQYYNGEERAKGNILERFSAQQFPDLHSELNLSSLELGDSALYFCASSVDRGLAGPFEQYFGPGTRLTVT.

The V gene is TRBV7-3, the J gene TRBJ1-2; D may be TRBD1 (6 bases). The CDR3 totals 15 residues. From germline, CDR1 is SGHTA and CDR2 FQGTGA. Between the trimmed V and J ends, which lost 3 bases and 5 bases, there was a span of 16 bases. CDR3 amino acids: CASSLDSRAGYGYTF. In nucleotides, the CDR3 is TGTGCCAGCAGCTTGGACAGTAGGGCTGGGTATGGCTACACCTTC.

V is TRBV6-8 and J is TRBJ2-1; 10 bases line up with TRBD2. The V gene end was trimmed by 7 bases and the J gene end by 6 bases; junction bases not matched to a gene: 6. This CDR3 region has 14 residues. Germline lookup yields CDR1 MNHGY and CDR2 SAAAGT. The CDR3 nucleotides are TGTGCCAGCATCCCTAGCGGGAGTATCAATGAGCAGTTCTTC. It translates to CASIPSGSINEQFF.

V and J are TRBV18 and TRBJ2-1; 8 nucleotides line up with TRBD2. Germline V lookup: CDR1 KGHSH, CDR2 LQKENI. The CDR3 covers 15 residues. J gave up 5 bases and V 0 bases, and 3 bases lay outside the gene matches. CDR3 nucleotide sequence: TGTGCCAGCTCACCACCCCCGGGAGGGAACAATGAGCAGTTCTTC. Translating it yields CASSPPPGGNNEQFF. Using reference TRBV18 and TRBJ2-1 for the parts outside the CDR3, the full variable domain is NAGVMQNPRHLVRRRGQEARLRCSPMKGHSHVYWYRQLPEEGLKFMVYLQKENIIDESGMPKERFSAEFPKEGPSILRIQQVVRGDSAAYFCASSPPPGGNNEQFFGPGTRLTVL.

The chain combines TRBV11-2 with TRBJ1-1, with D possibly TRBD1 on 6 matching bases. CDR3 size: 16 residues. The V end was cut by 0 bases, the J end by 11 bases, with 22 bases between. In germline, CDR1 is SGHAT, CDR2 FQNNGV. Written as DNA, the CDR3 is TGTGCCAGCAGCTTAGATAGGATGCAGGGGCGCGGAGTGGCTTTCTTT. It is translated as CASSLDRMQGRGVAFF.

V gene TRBV6-2 or TRBV6-3 combines with J gene TRBJ2-3, with TRBD2 as a possible D gene (5 bases). Germline V CDR1 and CDR2: MNHEY, SVGEGT. Trimming pared 2 bases from V and 3 bases from J, leaving 12 bases between. CDR3 size: 15 residues. CDR3 nucleotide sequence: TGTGCCAGCAGTTACGACCGGACGGGGACAGATACGCAGTATTTT. Its translation is CASSYDRTGTDTQYF.

The chain is built from TRBV27 and TRBJ1-6, with D perhaps TRBD1 (6 bases). V lost 5 bases to trimming and J lost 9 bases, with 14 bases between them. The CDR3 contains 14 residues. Per the germline V gene, CDR1 is MNHEY and CDR2 is SMNVEV (reference sequence). The CDR3 coding sequence is TGTGCCAGCAGTCCCGGGACACTGGGTTCACCCCTCCACTTT. Protein sequence: CASSPGTLGSPLHF.

The chain has TRBV14 and TRBJ1-1; 10 bases match TRBD1. Germline V gene lookup returns CDR1 SGHDN and CDR2 FVKESK. J gave up 5 bases and V 2 bases, and 5 bases lay outside the gene matches. The CDR3 sequence is 15 residues long. The CDR3 sequence: CASSQLRTGGTEAFF. CDR3 DNA sequence: TGTGCCAGCAGCCAACTTAGGACAGGGGGGACTGAAGCTTTCTTT.

V usage is TRBV4-2 and J usage is TRBJ1-5; the match to TRBD1 covers 7 bases. CDR1 and CDR2 (germline): LGHNA, YNFKEQ. Trimming at V came to 1 base and at J to 6 bases, leaving 6 bases not matched to a gene. This CDR3 region has 15 residues. The CDR3 loop reads CASSQAGTVVQPQHF. The CDR3 DNA follows: TGTGCCAGCAGCCAAGCCGGGACAGTAGTTCAGCCCCAGCATTTT.

The rearrangement joins TRBV2 to TRBJ2-7; D possibly corresponds to TRBD1 (5 bases). The germline gives CDR1 SNHLY, CDR2 FYNNEI. The CDR3 contains 14 residues. Trimming removed 6 bases at V and 2 bases at J, with 14 bases between. CDR3 in DNA: TGTGCCAGCAGACCCAGGGTCACGGCCTACGAGCAGTACTTC. Protein sequence: CASRPRVTAYEQYF.